The next 10 T cell receptor beta chains were all read from a single sample in a study of blood T cell repertoires in COVID-19 (dated by TCRdb to the early 2020s). The receptor library was made with the immunoSEQ multiplex PCR assay. The clones in this table, taken by TCRdb from immuneACCESS, are in-frame only. Not every clone is retained; where verified, under half of the shortfall comes from an unresolved V gene, and the cause of the rest is unknown. The sample includes some 120,000 clones, with about four fifths observed a single time. 5.5% to 6% of the sample belongs to the ten largest clones. Material for sequencing was peripheral blood. The receptors come from an elderly man with active or convalescent COVID-19.

This chain links TRBV19 with TRBJ1-5, with 9 bases identical to TRBD1. CDR1 LNHDA and CDR2 SQIVND come from the germline V gene (reference sequence). The J segment lost 0 bases and the V segment lost 3 bases, leaving 18 bases of the junction unmatched. This CDR3 is 21 amino acids long. The DNA for the CDR3 is TGTGCCAGTAGTATTAGTCAAAAGGGGACAGGGACCCTTTATAGCAATCAGCCCCAGCATTTT. Protein product: CASSISQKGTGTLYSNQPQHF.

This clone was detected a few times. This chain links TRBV7-9 with TRBJ2-1, with 13 bases matching TRBD2. The V and J ends lost 5 bases and 10 bases, in that order; junction bases with no gene match: 11. The CDR3 is made up of 16 amino acids. Germline V CDR1 and CDR2: SEHNR, FQNEAQ (reference sequence). CDR3 in amino acids: CASSTWTSGGFGEQFF. CDR3 DNA sequence: TGTGCCAGCAGCACATGGACTAGCGGGGGCTTTGGGGAGCAGTTCTTC.

This chain uses TRBV7-9 with TRBJ1-3; 8 bases map to TRBD1. Germline trimming cut 2 bases from V and 4 bases from J; bases unmatched to any gene: 4. The CDR3 length is 15 residues. In germline, CDR1 is SEHNR, CDR2 FQNEAQ (reference sequence). The CDR3 nucleotides read TGTGCCAGCAGCTTACAGGGGGCGCCCGGAAACACCATATATTTT. This encodes CASSLQGAPGNTIYF.

This clone was picked up one time. The chain couples TRBV25-1 to TRBJ2-5, with TRBD2 matching over 8 bases. CDR3 length: 18 residues. CDR1 and CDR2 (germline): MGHDK, SYGVNS. Losses at the gene ends were 0 bases for V and 5 bases for J; bases not matched to a gene: 14. DNA of the CDR3: TGTGCCAGCAGTGAATATAGGGGAATAGCGGGGTCTCGGGAGACCCAGTACTTC. Protein: CASSEYRGIAGSRETQYF.

The chain links TRBV28 to TRBJ1-2; 7 bases are a match to TRBD1. The CDR3 has 16 amino acids. The V and J ends lost 6 bases and 3 bases, in that order; junction bases with no gene match: 13. In germline, CDR1 is MDHEN, CDR2 SYDVKM. CDR3 sequence (DNA): TGTGCCAGCAGGAAGAGGACAGGTCCCCTCGACTATGGCTACACCTTC. Translated, it gives CASRKRTGPLDYGYTF.

The chain employs TRBV10-2 and TRBJ2-7; D possibly corresponds to TRBD1 (5 bases). The CDR3 covers 14 residues. Germline lookup yields CDR1 WSHSY and CDR2 SAAADI. The V end was cut by 7 bases, the J end by 0 bases, with 13 bases between. CDR3 nucleotide sequence: TGCGCCAGCACTCAGAGTGGGGCCTCCTACGAGCAGTACTTC. Its protein product is CASTQSGASYEQYF.

The chain couples TRBV27 to TRBJ2-7; possible D gene TRBD2, 7 bases. CDR1 is MNHEY and CDR2 is SMNVEV in the germline V gene (reference sequence). The CDR3 spans 15 residues. V was cut by 2 bases and J by 4 bases, with 15 bases left in between. CDR3 sequence: CASSLRPGGLYEQYF. The DNA of the CDR3 is TGTGCCAGCAGTTTACGTCCCGGGGGGCTATACGAGCAGTACTTC.

V is TRBV3-1 (or the pseudogene TRBV3-2) and J is TRBJ2-5; D is undetermined. V lost 4 bases to trimming and J lost 1 base, with 13 bases between them. The germline CDR1 and CDR2 sequences are LGHDT and YNNKEL (reference sequence). There are 15 residues in the CDR3. The CDR3 sequence: CASSPRIASQETQYF. For the CDR3, the DNA is TGTGCCAGCAGCCCCCGGATAGCTTCCCAAGAGACCCAGTACTTC.

This clone has only one observation. V gene TRBV10-1 combines with J gene TRBJ1-2; TRBD1 matches 7 bases. Germline V gene lookup returns CDR1 WNHNN and CDR2 SYGVQD (reference sequence). The CDR3 sequence is 14 residues long. The V segment lost 8 bases and the J segment 5 bases; nucleotides outside the gene matches: 11. This CDR3 reads CASEGQGEKYGYTF. The CDR3 region has the DNA TGCGCCAGCGAGGGGCAGGGGGAGAAGTATGGCTACACCTTC.

A single count supports this clone. The CDR3 reads CAISDRGGEKLFF. The CDR3 DNA sequence: TGTGCCATCAGTGACAGAGGGGGAGAAAAACTGTTTTTT. The chain recombines TRBV10-3 with TRBJ1-4; a weak D match, TRBD1 (6 bases). Germline CDR1 is ENHRY and CDR2 is SYGVKD. The CDR3 totals 13 residues. V dropped 3 bases and J dropped 8 bases, with 10 bases sitting between them.